This section outlines one T cell receptor (beta chain) sequence together with its context. This specimen belongs to a study of shared clonotypes between healthy human individuals. Across the whole study: CD4 naive and memory got three plates each, CD8 naive two, CD8 memory one.

Produced via immunoSEQ multiplex PCR; TCRdb's table is partial and in-frame only. This table holds roughly 2 million clones, roughly 94% found once. J gave up 5 bases and V 4 bases, and 9 bases lay outside the gene matches. The CDR3 has 15 amino acids. Germline V gives CDR1 SGHDN, CDR2 FVKESK. The chain uses TRBV14 and TRBJ2-7; the match to TRBD2 covers 9 bases. The clonotype was recovered from a man between 18 and 35 years old in good health. Sequencing was carried out using naive CD4+ T cells sorted from blood. Subset: CD45RA+ positively selected. CDR3 residues: CASSPPSGNIHEQYF. In DNA, the CDR3 is TGTGCCAGCAGCCCTCCTAGCGGGAATATCCACGAGCAGTACTTC.